This T cell receptor beta chain originates from a study of PD-1 blockade in classical Hodgkin lymphoma. Worth noting for this clone: Antigen unknown. The sample has other DNA sequences that encode this CDR3 too.

General observations from the study: Patients who began taking nivolumab under 1 year after ASCT were left out. Newly diagnosed patients and complete responders had comparable diversity at baseline. Newly diagnosed patients reportedly trailed healthy donors in baseline TCR diversity.

Germline V gene lookup returns CDR1 SGHRS and CDR2 YFSETQ. The length of the CDR3 is 15 residues. V was pared by 1 base and J by 1 base, with 2 bases of the junction left unmatched. Time point indicated: cycle 4 day 1 (C4D1), after less than seven weeks of nivolumab. Following autologous stem cell transplantation, relapse occurred in every patient, and exposure to brentuximab vedotin varied. Generated by immunoSEQ multiplex PCR, the TCRdb table keeps only in-frame clones and is missing some. Of tens of thousands of clones in the sample, nearly 90% were seen once. Sample: peripheral blood mononuclear cells (PBMCs), taken before the fourth cycle of nivolumab. The J gene is TRBJ1-5, the V gene TRBV5-1, with TRBD1 matching over 7 bases. The TCR was taken from a human donor with classical Hodgkin lymphoma. The CDR3 nucleotides are TGCGCCAGCAGCTTGACAGGGGTAAGCAATCAGCCCCAGCATTTT. This codes for CASSLTGVSNQPQHF.